This T cell receptor beta chain was obtained from a study of yellow fever vaccine responses in identical twins (dated 2018 in TCRdb). Some background on the complete study: In identical twins, the study followed T cell clones that responded to the vaccine with precision.

Overall results and qualifications from the work: According to the authors, the vaccine-induced T cell response in identical twins seemed to be partly convergent and partly specific to each individual.

The method behind the library was RT-PCR. Sequenced using an Illumina HiSeq 2500. TCRdb reanalyzed the raw reads on its own, using fastp at Q25 for trimming and MiXCR for clone calling, and kept in-frame beta chains. Every entry covers one CDR3 protein and lists the most common genes and DNA from its rows. This sample comprises about 9,000 distinct CDR3 sequences, approximately 80% of them detected only once. The top ten constitute 2% to 2.5% of the sample. For this clonotype: Its antigen is not yet known. No base quality values were provided; no much bigger clone lies one nucleotide off.

Taken from cysteine to phenylalanine, the CDR3 has 13 residues. CDR3 DNA only is kept here, 39 bases in frame from base 1. V is pruned by 5 bases and J by 6 bases, leaving 6 bases of the junction without a gene match. The germline V gene (reference sequence) supplies CDR1 DFQATT and CDR2 SNEGSKA. The sample was T cells from blood (PBMCs), unsorted or a sorted subset (not recorded which), taken before or after yellow fever vaccination (not recorded which). Recombination connected TRBV20-1 to TRBJ2-3, with TRBD2 matching 9 junction bases. The receptor was derived from a woman aged 18-29 years who received the yellow fever vaccine. Donor details come from another sample of the same person, matched by shared clones. The CDR3 region reads CSAPAGGEDTQYF. The nucleotide sequence is TGCAGTGCTCCAGCGGGGGGTGAGGATACGCAGTATTTT.